This T cell receptor beta chain is drawn from a study of T cell changes during pregnancy in multiple sclerosis. Germline CDR1 is SGHNT and CDR2 is YYREEE (reference sequence). This CDR3 has 17 amino acids. V dropped 6 bases and J dropped 5 bases, with 26 bases sitting between them. This clone has a single count. Profiling relied on immunoSEQ multiplex PCR, and the TCRdb table lists in-frame clones only, not all of them. The sample carries tens of thousands of clones, almost 90% recorded once. The sequences come from CD4+ T cells from peripheral blood mononuclear cells, collected in the second trimester of pregnancy. The source is a female donor with multiple sclerosis, enrolled in a pregnancy study. The chain has TRBV5-4 and TRBJ1-1, with D maybe TRBD1 (6 bases). The CDR3 loop is CASKNWAGGGYNTEAFF. The CDR3 nucleotides read TGTGCCAGCAAAAATTGGGCGGGGGGCGGATACAATACTGAAGCTTTCTTT.